The clone carrying this TCR beta chain was detected only once. Its matching antigen is unknown. These data belong to a study of blood T cells in healthy people across ages. Study-wide results and limits: Measured against age, TCR beta diversity per million T cells decreased in a roughly linear manner. Among long-lived donors, naive CD4+ cells were more numerous and diversity higher than in aged donors.

Donation came from healthy Caucasian individuals in Russia who were aged about 6 to 95. About 9.9 milliliters of peripheral blood were drawn from each donor. The CDR3 runs 16 residues. Germline-derived CDR1 and CDR2 are SGHRS and YFSETQ. Trimming cost V 4 bases and J 8 bases; bases outside gene matches: 10. A second about 7 to 11 cycle PCR used barcoded and J-beta primers. One entry per CDR3 protein results from TCRdb running MiXCR on the 5' RACE reads. The data show fewer than 2 million distinct CDR3 sequences, about two fifths seen once. This TCR derives from a human donor in good health. The chain employs TRBV5-1 and TRBJ1-6; 9 bases agree with TRBD1. The sample taken for sequencing was blood. The CDR3 DNA reads TGCGCCAGCAGCGATGGACAGGGGAGATGGGATTCACCCCTCCACTTT. This gives the protein CASSDGQGRWDSPLHF.